This TCR beta chain was captured in a study of blood T cell repertoires in COVID-19. Clones were read by immunoSEQ multiplex PCR, and TCRdb kept only the in-frame ones, dropping some. The data show 150,000 to 200,000 clones, roughly 80% seen once. The CDR3 is 14 amino acids. Germline V CDR1 and CDR2: MDHEN, SYDVKM. V lost 7 bases and J lost 4, with 16 bases in between. Sequencing was performed on peripheral blood. The receptor was isolated from a human donor with acute or convalescent COVID-19. The donor label of this sample is uncertain. The chain couples TRBV28 to TRBJ1-2; D call uncertain. CDR3 in amino acids: CASIPAASGYGYTF. For the CDR3, the DNA is TGTGCCAGCATCCCTGCTGCATCGGGCTATGGCTACACCTTC.